A selection of T cell receptor beta chains follows, all from one sample in a study of blood T cell repertoires in COVID-19. Profiled with immunoSEQ multiplex PCR; TCRdb holds only in-frame clones, not every one. The sample includes approximately 220,000 clones, approximately 90% of them seen just once. The sample comprised PBMCs or T cells enriched from blood (not recorded which). The source is a woman aged 40 to 55 with acute COVID-19. The CDR3 runs from the conserved cysteine through the conserved F or W. D genes are given only for firm matches. Rows give clone size only sometimes, using once, few, many, or a class for an expanded clone.

J | D | size | V | CDR3 | DNA
TRBJ1-2 | - | - | TRBV12-3/TRBV12-4 | CASSGTRNYGYTF | TGTGCCAGCAGCGGGACACGGAACTATGGCTACACCTTC
TRBJ1-5 | TRBD1 | - | TRBV5-1 | CASSPAGTGNGQPQHF | TGCGCCAGCAGCCCAGCCGGGACAGGGAACGGTCAGCCCCAGCATTTT
TRBJ1-1 | - | - | TRBV5-5 | CASSLTFKGGTEAFF | TGTGCCAGCAGCTTGACTTTTAAAGGAGGTACTGAAGCTTTCTTT
TRBJ1-2 | - | - | TRBV2 | CASTLQGNYGYTF | TGTGCCAGCACTCTACAGGGAAACTATGGCTACACCTTC
TRBJ2-2 | TRBD1 | - | TRBV7-9 | CASSLAGSGGTGELFF | TGTGCCAGCAGCTTAGCCGGATCAGGGGGCACCGGGGAGCTGTTTTTT
TRBJ2-5 | - | - | TRBV15 | CATARGQETQYF | TGTGCCACCGCGCGGGGCCAAGAGACCCAGTACTTC
TRBJ1-4 | - | - | TRBV6-5 | CASREGFATNEKLFF | TGTGCCAGCAGAGAGGGTTTTGCAACTAATGAAAAACTGTTTTTT
TRBJ1-2 | - | - | TRBV12-1 | CATAGGGQGSYGYTF | TGTGCCACCGCAGGAGGGGGACAGGGGTCCTATGGCTACACCTTC
TRBJ1-5 | - | - | TRBV4-1 | CASNSHHYSNQPQHF | TGCGCCAGCAATTCTCACCACTATAGCAATCAGCCCCAGCATTTT
TRBJ2-2 | - | few | TRBV4-1 | CASSRQESPTGELFF | TGCGCCAGCAGCCGACAGGAATCCCCCACCGGGGAGCTGTTTTTT
TRBJ1-4 | - | - | TRBV14 | CASSLGTWGGKLFF | TGTGCCAGCAGCCTTGGGACCTGGGGGGGAAAACTGTTTTTT
TRBJ1-2 | - | few | TRBV18 | CASSPRGDYGYTF | TGTGCCAGCTCACCGCGGGGGGACTATGGCTACACCTTC
TRBJ1-4 | - | - | TRBV19 | CASMAGGLSNEKLFF | TGTGCCAGTATGGCGGGGGGGTTATCTAATGAAAAACTGTTTTTT
TRBJ2-2 | - | - | TRBV2 | CASSELGSYTGELFF | TGTGCCAGCAGTGAACTGGGCAGCTACACCGGGGAGCTGTTTTTT
TRBJ2-5 | TRBD2 | - | TRBV5-4 | CASSFHSGEYQETQYF | TGTGCCAGCAGCTTTCATAGCGGGGAGTACCAAGAGACCCAGTACTTC
TRBJ2-1 | TRBD2 | - | TRBV11-2 | CASSLTSGGPYNEQFF | TGTGCCAGCAGCTTAACTAGCGGGGGTCCCTACAATGAGCAGTTCTTC
TRBJ1-6 | - | - | TRBV19 | CASRPGGNSPLHF | TGTGCCAGTAGACCGGGGGGTAATTCACCCCTCCACTTT